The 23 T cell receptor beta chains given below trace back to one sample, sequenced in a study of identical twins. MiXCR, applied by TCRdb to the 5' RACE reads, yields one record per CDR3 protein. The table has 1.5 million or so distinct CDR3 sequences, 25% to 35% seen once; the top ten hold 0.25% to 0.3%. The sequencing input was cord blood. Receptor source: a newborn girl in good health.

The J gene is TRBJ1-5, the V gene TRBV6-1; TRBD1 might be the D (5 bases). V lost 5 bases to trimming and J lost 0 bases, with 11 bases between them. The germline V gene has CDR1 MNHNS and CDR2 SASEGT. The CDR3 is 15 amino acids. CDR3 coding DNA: TGTGCCAGCAGTAGAGGACACTATAGCAATCAGCCCCAGCATTTT. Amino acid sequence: CASSRGHYSNQPQHF.

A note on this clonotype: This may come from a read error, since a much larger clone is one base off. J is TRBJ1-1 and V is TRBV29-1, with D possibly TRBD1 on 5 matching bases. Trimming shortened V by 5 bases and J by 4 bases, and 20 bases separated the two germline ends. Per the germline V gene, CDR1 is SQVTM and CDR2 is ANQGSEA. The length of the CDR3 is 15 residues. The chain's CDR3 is CSVPGTPGWSTEAFF. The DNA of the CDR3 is TGCAGCGTTCCAGGGACCCCTGGTTGGAGCACTGAAGCTTTCTTT.

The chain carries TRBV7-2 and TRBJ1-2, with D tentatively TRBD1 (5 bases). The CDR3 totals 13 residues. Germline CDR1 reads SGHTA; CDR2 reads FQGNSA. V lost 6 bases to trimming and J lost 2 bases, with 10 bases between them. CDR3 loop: CASRMGGNYGYTF. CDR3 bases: TGTGCCAGCAGGATGGGGGGAAACTATGGCTACACCTTC.

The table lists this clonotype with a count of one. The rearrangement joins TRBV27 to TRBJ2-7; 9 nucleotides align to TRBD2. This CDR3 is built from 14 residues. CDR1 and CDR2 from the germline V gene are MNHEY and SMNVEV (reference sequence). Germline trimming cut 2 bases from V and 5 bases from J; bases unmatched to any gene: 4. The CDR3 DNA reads TGTGCCAGCAGTTTACAGATAGCGGGAGACGAGCAGTACTTC. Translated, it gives CASSLQIAGDEQYF.

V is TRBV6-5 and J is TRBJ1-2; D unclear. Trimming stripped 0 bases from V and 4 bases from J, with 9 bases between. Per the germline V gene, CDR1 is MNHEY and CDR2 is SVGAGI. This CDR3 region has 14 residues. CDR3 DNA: TGTGCCAGCAGTTACTCGGTCGGAGGCTATGGCTACACCTTC. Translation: CASSYSVGGYGYTF.

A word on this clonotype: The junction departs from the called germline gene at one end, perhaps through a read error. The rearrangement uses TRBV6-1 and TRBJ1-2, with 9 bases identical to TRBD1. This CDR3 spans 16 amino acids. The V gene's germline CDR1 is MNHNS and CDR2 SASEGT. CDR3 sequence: CSSSARDRDFWYGYTF. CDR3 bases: TGTTCCAGCAGTGCCCGGGACAGGGATTTTTGGTATGGCTACACCTTC.

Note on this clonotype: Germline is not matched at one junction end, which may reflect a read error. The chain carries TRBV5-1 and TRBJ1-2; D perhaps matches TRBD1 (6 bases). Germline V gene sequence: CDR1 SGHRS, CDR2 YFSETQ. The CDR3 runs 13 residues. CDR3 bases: TGCGCCAGCAGCTCCCAGGGGTTCTATGGCCACACCTTC. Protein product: CASSSQGFYGHTF.

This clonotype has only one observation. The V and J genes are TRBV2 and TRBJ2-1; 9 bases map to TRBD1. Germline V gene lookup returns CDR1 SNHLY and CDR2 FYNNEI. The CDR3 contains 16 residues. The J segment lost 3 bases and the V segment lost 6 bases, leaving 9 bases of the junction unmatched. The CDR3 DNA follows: TGTGCCAGCAGGGCAGGTGGACAGGGGTACTACAATGAGCAGTTCTTC. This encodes CASRAGGQGYYNEQFF.

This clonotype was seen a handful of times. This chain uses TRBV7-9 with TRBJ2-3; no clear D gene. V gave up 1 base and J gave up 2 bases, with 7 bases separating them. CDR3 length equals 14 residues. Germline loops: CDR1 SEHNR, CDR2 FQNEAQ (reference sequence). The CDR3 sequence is CASSLEADTDTQYF. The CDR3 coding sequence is TGTGCCAGCAGCTTAGAAGCAGACACAGATACGCAGTATTTT.

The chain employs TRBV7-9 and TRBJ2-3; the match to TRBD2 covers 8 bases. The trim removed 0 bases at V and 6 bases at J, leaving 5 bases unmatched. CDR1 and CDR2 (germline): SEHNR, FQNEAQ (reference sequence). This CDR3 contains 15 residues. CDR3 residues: CASSLASGVWDTQYF. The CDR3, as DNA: TGTGCCAGCAGCTTAGCTAGCGGGGTATGGGATACGCAGTATTTT. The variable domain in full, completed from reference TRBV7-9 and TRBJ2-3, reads DTGVSQNPRHKITKRGQNVTFRCDPISEHNRLYWYRQTLGQGPEFLTYFQNEAQLEKSRLLSDRFSAERPKGSFSTLEIQRTEQGDSAMYLCASSLASGVWDTQYFGPGTRLTVL.

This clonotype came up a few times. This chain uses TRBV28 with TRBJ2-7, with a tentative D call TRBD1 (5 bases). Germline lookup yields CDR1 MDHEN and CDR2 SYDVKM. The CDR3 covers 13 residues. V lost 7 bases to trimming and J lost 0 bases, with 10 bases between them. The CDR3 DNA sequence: TGTGCCAGCATGTGGCAGGGCTCCTACGAGCAGTACTTC. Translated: CASMWQGSYEQYF.

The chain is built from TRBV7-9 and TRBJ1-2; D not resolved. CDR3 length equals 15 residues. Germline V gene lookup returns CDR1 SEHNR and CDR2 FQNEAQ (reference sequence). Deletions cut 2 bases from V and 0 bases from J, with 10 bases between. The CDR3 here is CASSLIQITNYGYTF. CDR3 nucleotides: TGTGCCAGCAGCTTAATCCAGATTACTAACTATGGCTACACCTTC.

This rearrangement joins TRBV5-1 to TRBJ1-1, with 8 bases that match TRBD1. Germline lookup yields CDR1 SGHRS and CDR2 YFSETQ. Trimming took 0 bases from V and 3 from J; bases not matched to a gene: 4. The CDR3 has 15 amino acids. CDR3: CASSLVWTGHTEAFF. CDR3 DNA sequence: TGCGCCAGCAGCTTGGTTTGGACAGGGCACACTGAAGCTTTCTTT.

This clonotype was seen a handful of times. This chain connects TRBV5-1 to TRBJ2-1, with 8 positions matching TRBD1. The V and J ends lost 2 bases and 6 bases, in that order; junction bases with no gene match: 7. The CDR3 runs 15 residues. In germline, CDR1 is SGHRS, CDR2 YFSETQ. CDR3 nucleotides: TGCGCCAGCAGCTTCTTGGACAGGGCGGGCAATGAGCAGTTCTTC. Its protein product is CASSFLDRAGNEQFF.

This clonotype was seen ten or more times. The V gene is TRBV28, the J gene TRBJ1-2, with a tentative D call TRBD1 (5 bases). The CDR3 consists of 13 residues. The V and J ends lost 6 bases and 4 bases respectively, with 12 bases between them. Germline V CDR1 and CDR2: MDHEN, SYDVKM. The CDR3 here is CASRPQGFYGYTF. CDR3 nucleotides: TGTGCCAGCAGGCCTCAGGGATTCTATGGCTACACCTTC.

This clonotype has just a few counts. Here the CDR3 reads CASSLRTGHYSYNEQFF. The CDR3 DNA reads as TGTGCCAGCAGCTTAAGGACAGGCCACTACTCCTACAATGAGCAGTTCTTC. The chain links TRBV11-2 to TRBJ2-1, with 7 bases aligning to TRBD1. CDR3 size: 17 residues. The ends lost 2 bases at V and 0 bases at J; junction bases unmatched: 7. Germline V CDR1 and CDR2: SGHAT, FQNNGV.

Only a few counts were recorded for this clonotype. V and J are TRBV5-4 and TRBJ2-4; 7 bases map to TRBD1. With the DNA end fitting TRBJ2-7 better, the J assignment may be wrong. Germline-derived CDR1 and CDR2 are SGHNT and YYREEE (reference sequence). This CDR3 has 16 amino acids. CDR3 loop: CASSLADGAGGYEQYF. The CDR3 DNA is TGTGCCAGCAGCTTGGCCGATGGGGCAGGGGGCTACGAGCAGTACTTC.

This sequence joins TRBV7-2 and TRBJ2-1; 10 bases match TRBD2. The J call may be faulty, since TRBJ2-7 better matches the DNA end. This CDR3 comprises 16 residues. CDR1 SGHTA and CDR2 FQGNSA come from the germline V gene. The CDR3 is CASSPSRLAGYNEQYF. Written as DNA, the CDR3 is TGTGCCAGCAGCCCAAGTCGACTAGCGGGCTACAATGAGCAGTACTTC.

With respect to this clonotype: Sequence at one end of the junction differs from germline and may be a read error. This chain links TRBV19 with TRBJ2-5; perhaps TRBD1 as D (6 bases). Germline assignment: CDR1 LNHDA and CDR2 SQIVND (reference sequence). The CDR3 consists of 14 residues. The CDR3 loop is CAGSPRTAQETQYF. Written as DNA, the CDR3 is TGTGCCGGTAGTCCCCGGACAGCCCAAGAGACCCAGTACTTC.

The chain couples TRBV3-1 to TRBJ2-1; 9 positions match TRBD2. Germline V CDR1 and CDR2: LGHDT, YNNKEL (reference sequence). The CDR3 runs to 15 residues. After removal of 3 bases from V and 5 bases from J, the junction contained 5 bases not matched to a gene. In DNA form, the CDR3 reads TGTGCCAGCAGCCACACACTAGCGGGTGACAATGAGCAGTTCTTC. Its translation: CASSHTLAGDNEQFF.

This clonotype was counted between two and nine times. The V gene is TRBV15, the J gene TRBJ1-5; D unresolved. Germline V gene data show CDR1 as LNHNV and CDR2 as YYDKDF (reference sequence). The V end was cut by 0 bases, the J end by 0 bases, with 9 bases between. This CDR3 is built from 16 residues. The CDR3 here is CATSRDIGSSNQPQHF. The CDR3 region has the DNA TGTGCCACCAGCAGAGATATCGGGAGTAGCAATCAGCCCCAGCATTTT.

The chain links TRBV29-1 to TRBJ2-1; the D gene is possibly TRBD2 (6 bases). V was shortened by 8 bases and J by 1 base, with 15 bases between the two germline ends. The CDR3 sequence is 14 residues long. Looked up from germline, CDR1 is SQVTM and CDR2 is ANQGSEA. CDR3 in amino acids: CSSLRLGSYNEQFF. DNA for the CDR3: TGCAGCTCTTTGAGACTAGGGTCCTACAATGAGCAGTTCTTC.

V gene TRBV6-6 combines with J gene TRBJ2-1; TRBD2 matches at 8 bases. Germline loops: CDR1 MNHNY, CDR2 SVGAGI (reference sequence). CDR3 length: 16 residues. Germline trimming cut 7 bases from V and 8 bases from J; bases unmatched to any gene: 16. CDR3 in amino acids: CASILVPRGGGDEQFF. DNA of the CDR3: TGTGCCAGCATACTCGTTCCTCGGGGGGGCGGGGATGAGCAGTTCTTC.